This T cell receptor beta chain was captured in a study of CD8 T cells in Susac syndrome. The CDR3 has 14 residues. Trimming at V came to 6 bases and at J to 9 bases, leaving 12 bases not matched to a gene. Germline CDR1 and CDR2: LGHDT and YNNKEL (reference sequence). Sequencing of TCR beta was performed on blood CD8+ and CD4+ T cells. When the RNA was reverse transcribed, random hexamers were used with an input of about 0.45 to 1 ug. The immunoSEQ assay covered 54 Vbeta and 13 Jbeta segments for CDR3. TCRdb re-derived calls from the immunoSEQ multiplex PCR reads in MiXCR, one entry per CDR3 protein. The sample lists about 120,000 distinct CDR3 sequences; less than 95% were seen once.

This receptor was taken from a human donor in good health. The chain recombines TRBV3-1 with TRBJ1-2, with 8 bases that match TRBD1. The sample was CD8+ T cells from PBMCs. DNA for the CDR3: TGTGCCAGCAGTCCTACTCGGGACAGGAGTCGCTACACCTTC. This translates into CASSPTRDRSRYTF.